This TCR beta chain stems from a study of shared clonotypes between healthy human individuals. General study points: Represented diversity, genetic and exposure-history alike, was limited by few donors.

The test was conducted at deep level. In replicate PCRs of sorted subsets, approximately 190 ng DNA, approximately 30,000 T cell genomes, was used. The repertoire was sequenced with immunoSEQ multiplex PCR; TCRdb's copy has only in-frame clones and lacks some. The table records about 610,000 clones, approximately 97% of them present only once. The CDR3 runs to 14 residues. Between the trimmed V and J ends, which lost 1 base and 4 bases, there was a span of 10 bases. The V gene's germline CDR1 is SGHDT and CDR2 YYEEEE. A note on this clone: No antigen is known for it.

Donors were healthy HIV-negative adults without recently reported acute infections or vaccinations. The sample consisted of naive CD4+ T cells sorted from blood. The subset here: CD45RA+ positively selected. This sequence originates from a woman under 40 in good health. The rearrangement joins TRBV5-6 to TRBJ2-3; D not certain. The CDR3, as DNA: TGTGCCAGCAGCTTGCTCCCTGGCGCAGATACGCAGTATTTT. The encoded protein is CASSLLPGADTQYF. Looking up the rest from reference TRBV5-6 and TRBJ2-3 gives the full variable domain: DAGVTQSPTHLIKTRGQQVTLRCSPKSGHDTVSWYQQALGQGPQFIFQYYEEEERQRGNFPDRFSGHQFPNYSSELNVNALLLGDSALYLCASSLLPGADTQYFGPGTRLTVL.